Shown below are 27 T cell receptor beta chains from a single sample sequenced in a study of CD8 T cells in ankylosing spondylitis. TCRdb re-analysed the 5' RACE reads in MiXCR, keeping a single row per CDR3 protein. The sample lists around 39,000 distinct CDR3 sequences, about 15% seen once, with about 45% in the top ten. Sequenced input: blood. All receptors derive from a male donor with ankylosing spondylitis or in good health (not recorded which).

This chain links TRBV3-1 with TRBJ2-7; maybe TRBD2 (5 bases). The CDR3 totals 14 residues. The V and J ends lost 3 bases and 0 bases respectively, with 9 bases between them. CDR1 is LGHDT, CDR2 YNNKEL, per germline (reference sequence). Written as DNA, the CDR3 is TGTGCCAGCAGCCAGCGGCGGGCCTCCTACGAGCAGTACTTC. Translating gives CASSQRRASYEQYF.

This clonotype was seen a few times. The chain uses TRBV9 and TRBJ2-1, with 10 bases identical to TRBD2. Germline-derived CDR1 and CDR2 are SGDLS and YYNGEE. The ends lost 0 bases at V and 7 bases at J; junction bases unmatched: 7. The CDR3 runs 16 residues. CDR3 region: CASSVGLAGVRNEQFF. DNA of the CDR3: TGTGCCAGCAGCGTAGGTCTAGCGGGAGTGAGGAATGAGCAGTTCTTC. Based on the CDR3 plus reference TRBV9 and TRBJ2-1, the full variable domain is DSGVTQTPKHLITATGQRVTLRCSPRSGDLSVYWYQQSLDQGLQFLIQYYNGEERAKGNILERFSAQQFPDLHSELNLSSLELGDSALYFCASSVGLAGVRNEQFFGPGTRLTVL.

A few counts support this clonotype. The genes are TRBV7-2 and TRBJ2-5; no definite D call. Germline CDR1 and CDR2: SGHTA and FQGNSA. This CDR3 spans 14 amino acids. V was trimmed by 1 base and J by 0 bases, leaving 6 bases between them. As DNA, the CDR3 is TGTGCCAGCAGCTTAGGGCGGTACCAAGAGACCCAGTACTTC. This gives the protein CASSLGRYQETQYF.

Only a few counts were recorded for this clonotype. The V and J genes are TRBV5-1 and TRBJ2-1; possibly TRBD1 for D (6 bases). V lost 5 bases and J 6 bases, leaving 12 bases between the germline ends. The CDR3 is 13 residues long. Germline assignment: CDR1 SGHRS and CDR2 YFSETQ. The CDR3 coding sequence is TGCGCCAGCAGTGAAGGACAGACCAATGAGCAGTTCTTC. This sequence encodes CASSEGQTNEQFF.

This clonotype has more than one count but fewer than ten. V usage is TRBV7-2 and J usage is TRBJ1-1, with 9 bases aligning to TRBD1. CDR3 size: 13 residues. J lost 11 bases, V lost 5 bases, and 9 bases had no gene match. Germline V lookup: CDR1 SGHTA, CDR2 FQGNSA. CDR3 loop: CASSPSRTGVAFF. CDR3 DNA sequence: TGTGCCAGCAGCCCAAGCCGGACAGGGGTGGCTTTCTTT.

This chain links TRBV15 with TRBJ2-1; no reliable D call. CDR1 is LNHNV, CDR2 YYDKDF, per germline (reference sequence). The CDR3 runs 15 residues. V lost 0 bases and J lost 5, with 11 bases in between. The CDR3 is CATSRDKGIDNEQFF. The CDR3 nucleotides are TGTGCCACCAGCAGAGATAAAGGCATTGACAATGAGCAGTTCTTC.

The V and J genes are TRBV11-3 and TRBJ2-1; weak D call: TRBD2 (5 bases). The V end lost 0 bases, the J end lost 5 bases, and 5 bases lay between the germline ends. CDR1 is SGHNT, CDR2 YENEEA, per germline. This CDR3 has 13 residues. The CDR3 sequence: CASSLEGDNEQFF. Written as DNA, the CDR3 is TGTGCCAGCAGCTTAGAGGGAGACAATGAGCAGTTCTTC.

The chain couples TRBV7-2 to TRBJ2-3; a possible D gene is TRBD2 (5 bases). Germline CDR1 SGHTA, CDR2 FQGNSA. There are 14 residues in the CDR3. The V and J ends lost 1 base and 2 bases respectively, with 7 bases between them. This CDR3 reads CASSLELVTDTQYF. The CDR3 region has the DNA TGTGCCAGCAGCTTAGAACTAGTCACAGATACGCAGTATTTT.

This clonotype came up a few times. This chain connects TRBV28 to TRBJ2-7, with a weak D call TRBD2 (6 bases). Germline V gene data show CDR1 as MDHEN and CDR2 as SYDVKM. This CDR3 comprises 13 residues. Trimming removed 6 bases from V and 2 bases from J, with 11 bases in between. CDR3 coding DNA: TGTGCCAGCAGCCAGACTAGTCCCTACGAGCAGTACTTC. This gives the protein CASSQTSPYEQYF.

This chain connects TRBV12-3 or TRBV12-4 to TRBJ2-5; a possible D gene is TRBD2 (6 bases). V was pared by 5 bases and J by 4 bases, with 14 bases between. The CDR3 covers 14 residues. CDR3 sequence: CASSATRSGETQYF. For the CDR3, the DNA is TGTGCCAGCAGTGCGACTAGGTCAGGAGAGACCCAGTACTTC.

V is TRBV4-2 and J is TRBJ2-2; D remains unclear. The CDR3 contains 14 residues. The germline V gene encodes CDR1 LGHNA and CDR2 YNFKEQ. The ends were cut back, 3 bases at V and 3 bases at J, with 8 bases in the middle. The CDR3 is CASSHGPYTGELFF. The CDR3 coding sequence is TGTGCCAGCAGCCATGGACCCTACACCGGGGAGCTGTTTTTT.

Written as DNA, the CDR3 is TGCGCCAGCAGCCAACGGTCGGGAGGGGATTACGAGCAGTACTTC. This sequence encodes CASSQRSGGDYEQYF. The chain uses TRBV4-1 and TRBJ2-7; 8 nucleotides align to TRBD2. CDR1 is MGHRA, CDR2 YSYEKL, per germline. The V segment lost 2 bases and the J segment 4 bases; nucleotides outside the gene matches: 7. This CDR3 spans 15 amino acids.

The chain is built from TRBV9 and TRBJ2-2; 9 bases align to TRBD1. V trimming: 0 bases; J trimming: 6 bases; junction bases outside the gene matches: 6. The CDR3 has 16 amino acids. Germline lookup yields CDR1 SGDLS and CDR2 YYNGEE. The CDR3 region is CASSVVSRQGAGELFF. The DNA of the CDR3 is TGTGCCAGCAGCGTAGTTTCGAGACAGGGGGCCGGGGAGCTGTTTTTT.

In DNA, the CDR3 is TGCAGTGCTAGAGATTTAGAAAGTTTAGCCAAAAACATTCAGTACTTC. Translation gives CSARDLESLAKNIQYF. The genes are TRBV20-1 and TRBJ2-4; D remains ambiguous. V lost 0 bases and J lost 0, with 12 bases in between. The CDR3 sequence is 16 residues long. Germline V gene data show CDR1 as DFQATT and CDR2 as SNEGSKA (reference sequence).

The rearrangement joins TRBV27 to TRBJ2-1; 13 bases fit TRBD2. This CDR3 comprises 15 residues. Germline assignment: CDR1 MNHEY and CDR2 SMNVEV (reference sequence). The junction had 4 bases not matched to a gene; V was cut back by 5 bases and J by 6 bases. The CDR3: CASSTGTSGTNEQFF. The CDR3 DNA sequence: TGTGCCAGCAGTACCGGGACTAGCGGGACCAATGAGCAGTTCTTC.

This clonotype was observed a few times. V gene TRBV6-5 combines with J gene TRBJ2-7; D may be TRBD1 or TRBD2 (5 bases each). Germline assignment: CDR1 MNHEY and CDR2 SVGAGI. The CDR3 runs 18 residues. V lost 2 bases, J lost 2 bases, and 22 bases lay in between. CDR3 amino acids: CASSYGERGSRGTYEQYF. DNA for the CDR3: TGTGCCAGCAGTTACGGGGAGAGGGGTAGTAGGGGAACCTACGAGCAGTACTTC.

This chain uses TRBV12-3 or TRBV12-4 with TRBJ2-7; D may correspond to TRBD1 or TRBD2 (5 bases each). The CDR3 is made up of 15 amino acids. V was pared by 5 bases and J by 6 bases, with 20 bases between. The CDR3 spells CASSPAVGVLGEQYF. CDR3 nucleotides: TGTGCCAGCAGTCCGGCTGTGGGGGTTCTAGGCGAGCAGTACTTC.

The rearrangement links TRBV7-2 to TRBJ2-1; D call uncertain. The CDR3 has 13 residues. CDR1 is SGHTA, CDR2 FQGNSA, per germline. V was cut by 6 bases and J by 0 bases, with 6 bases left in between. The CDR3 nucleotides are TGTGCCAGCAGGCAGGACTCCTACAATGAGCAGTTCTTC. This translates into CASRQDSYNEQFF.

The chain joins TRBV28 to TRBJ2-7; 9 nucleotides line up with TRBD1. CDR1 MDHEN and CDR2 SYDVKM come from the germline V gene. The CDR3 is made up of 16 amino acids. The J segment lost 2 bases and the V segment lost 5 bases, leaving 10 bases of the junction unmatched. CDR3 residues: CASSSSGTGLAYEQYV. For the CDR3, the DNA is TGTGCCAGCAGTAGCTCCGGGACAGGGTTAGCCTACGAGCAGTACGTC.

DNA for the CDR3: TGTGCCAGCAGTGGGGTTACCTACGAGCAGTACTTC. Translated: CASSGVTYEQYF. The chain carries TRBV12-3 or TRBV12-4 and TRBJ2-7; no clear D gene. There are 12 residues in the CDR3. V lost 5 bases, J lost 2 bases, and 7 bases lay in between.

The J gene is TRBJ1-1, the V gene TRBV6-5; D gene uncertain. V was shortened by 5 bases and J by 2 bases, with 12 bases between the two germline ends. CDR3 size: 14 residues. Germline CDR1 is MNHEY and CDR2 is SVGAGI. DNA of the CDR3: TGTGCCAGCAGTGCATACAGTGGAAACACTGAAGCTTTCTTT. Translation gives CASSAYSGNTEAFF.

This chain links TRBV5-1 with TRBJ1-2, with D maybe TRBD1 (6 bases). The ends were cut back, 0 bases at V and 1 base at J, with 10 bases in the middle. This CDR3 contains 15 residues. CDR1 is SGHRS and CDR2 is YFSETQ in the germline V gene. As DNA, the CDR3 is TGCGCCAGCAGCTTGGCCGGGGACAATAACTATGGCTACACCTTC. This translates into CASSLAGDNNYGYTF.

The table lists this clonotype with a few counts. This rearrangement joins TRBV14 to TRBJ2-2; TRBD2 matches 14 bases. With V trimmed by 7 bases and J by 2 bases, 9 bases remained unmatched. Germline V CDR1 and CDR2: SGHDN, FVKESK. The CDR3 has 18 residues. The CDR3 region is CASNPSGLAGVNTGELFF. As DNA, the CDR3 is TGTGCCAGCAACCCCTCGGGACTAGCGGGGGTAAACACCGGGGAGCTGTTTTTT. Using reference TRBV14 and TRBJ2-2 for the parts outside the CDR3, the full variable domain is EAGVTQFPSHSVIEKGQTVTLRCDPISGHDNLYWYRRVMGKEIKFLLHFVKESKQDESGMPNNRFLAERTGGTYSTLKVQPAELEDSGVYFCASNPSGLAGVNTGELFFGEGSRLTVL.

The chain recombines TRBV9 with TRBJ2-1; TRBD2 aligns across 7 bases. The CDR3 is 13 amino acids. Germline V CDR1 and CDR2: SGDLS, YYNGEE. Trimming removed 1 base from V and 8 bases from J; junction bases left unmatched: 3. The DNA for the CDR3 is TGTGCCAGCAGCGTACGGGGGGTGGATGAGCAGTTCTTC. Its translation: CASSVRGVDEQFF.

This clonotype was counted between two and nine times. The chain recombines TRBV5-1 with TRBJ1-2, with unresolved D. V was trimmed by 4 bases and J by 4 bases, leaving 14 bases between them. CDR3 length: 14 residues. Germline lookup yields CDR1 SGHRS and CDR2 YFSETQ. The CDR3 coding sequence is TGCGCCAGCAGCATCGGACGACCTTCCTATGGCTACACCTTC. It is translated as CASSIGRPSYGYTF. Together with reference TRBV5-1 and TRBJ1-2, the CDR3 gives the full variable domain: KAGVTQTPRYLIKTRGQQVTLSCSPISGHRSVSWYQQTPGQGLQFLFEYFSETQRNKGNFPGRFSGRQFSNSRSEMNVSTLELGDSALYLCASSIGRPSYGYTFGSGTRLTVV.

This clonotype has a handful of counts. V is TRBV7-9 and J is TRBJ2-1; D might be TRBD2 (5 bases). Germline V gene sequence: CDR1 SEHNR, CDR2 FQNEAQ (reference sequence). V gave up 3 bases and J gave up 9 bases, with 9 bases separating them. This CDR3 has 12 amino acids. This CDR3 reads CASSFVGVEQFF. The CDR3 DNA sequence: TGTGCCAGCAGCTTCGTGGGAGTTGAGCAGTTCTTC.

The gene calls are TRBV3-1 and TRBJ1-4; 8 bases align to TRBD1. Per the germline V gene, CDR1 is LGHDT and CDR2 is YNNKEL (reference sequence). The CDR3 totals 15 residues. The J segment lost 5 bases and the V segment lost 4 bases, leaving 6 bases of the junction unmatched. Here the CDR3 reads CASSLGQGDNEKLFF. Here the CDR3 DNA reads TGTGCCAGCAGCCTAGGACAGGGCGACAATGAAAAACTGTTTTTT.